This T cell receptor (beta chain) originates from a study of T-cell memory formation after mild COVID-19. A remark on this clonotype: Its matching antigen is unknown.

TCRdb re-called the 5' RACE reads with MiXCR, one entry per CDR3 protein. The table shows approximately 250,000 distinct CDR3 sequences, with 16% occurring only once. Study results and caveats: Those CD4+ clones that contracted were mainly in CM and EM (CD8+ ones in EMRA).

The CDR3 totals 17 residues. Looked up from germline, CDR1 is MRHNA and CDR2 is SNTAGT. Losses at the gene ends were 5 bases for V and 9 bases for J; bases not matched to a gene: 11. Sequencing was carried out using PBMCs or a T cell subset sorted from them (not recorded which). The chain employs TRBV6-4 and TRBJ2-1, with 15 positions matching TRBD2. This sequence originates from a man aged 18 to 29 who had mild COVID-19 (a few samples of this study predate the infection). Cell type and time point are not known. CDR3 loop: CASSPQGLAGGSGEQFF. DNA for the CDR3: TGTGCCAGCAGTCCCCAGGGACTAGCGGGGGGAAGCGGTGAGCAGTTCTTC.